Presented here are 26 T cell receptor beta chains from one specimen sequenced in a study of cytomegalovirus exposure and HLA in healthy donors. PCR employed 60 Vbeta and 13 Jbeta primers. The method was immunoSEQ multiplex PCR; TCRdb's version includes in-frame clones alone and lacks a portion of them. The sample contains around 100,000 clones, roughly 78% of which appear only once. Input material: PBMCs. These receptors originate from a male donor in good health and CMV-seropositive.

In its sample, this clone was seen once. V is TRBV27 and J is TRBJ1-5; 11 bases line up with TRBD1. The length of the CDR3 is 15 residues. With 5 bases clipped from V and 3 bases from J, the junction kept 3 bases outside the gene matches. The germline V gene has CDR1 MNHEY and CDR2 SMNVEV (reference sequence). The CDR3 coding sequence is TGTGCCAGCAGTGAAGGACAGGGGGCCAATCAGCCCCAGCATTTT. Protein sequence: CASSEGQGANQPQHF.

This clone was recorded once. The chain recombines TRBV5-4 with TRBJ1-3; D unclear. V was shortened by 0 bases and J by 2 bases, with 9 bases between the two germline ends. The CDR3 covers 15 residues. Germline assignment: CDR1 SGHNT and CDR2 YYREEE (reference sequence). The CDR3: CASSLVGPPGNTIYF. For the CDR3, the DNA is TGTGCCAGCAGCTTGGTTGGGCCACCTGGAAACACCATATATTTT.

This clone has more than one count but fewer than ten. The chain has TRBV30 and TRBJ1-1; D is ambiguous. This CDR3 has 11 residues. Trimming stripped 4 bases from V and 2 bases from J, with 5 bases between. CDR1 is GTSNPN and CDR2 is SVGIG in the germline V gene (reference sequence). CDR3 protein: CAWTINTEAFF. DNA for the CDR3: TGTGCCTGGACTATAAACACTGAAGCTTTCTTT.

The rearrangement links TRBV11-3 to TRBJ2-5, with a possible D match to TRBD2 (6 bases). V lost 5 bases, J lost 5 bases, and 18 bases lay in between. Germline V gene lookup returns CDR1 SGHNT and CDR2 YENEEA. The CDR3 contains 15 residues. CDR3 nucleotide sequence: TGTGCCAGCAGCAGGGCGGGGCCTAAGGGGGAGACCCAGTACTTC. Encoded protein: CASSRAGPKGETQYF.

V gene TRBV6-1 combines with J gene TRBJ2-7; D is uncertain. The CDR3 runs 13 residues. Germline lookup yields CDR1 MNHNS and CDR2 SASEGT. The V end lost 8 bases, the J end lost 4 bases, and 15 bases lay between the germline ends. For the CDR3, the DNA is TGTGCCAGCTCCCTCACCGAGGTTTACGAGCAGTACTTC. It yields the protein CASSLTEVYEQYF.

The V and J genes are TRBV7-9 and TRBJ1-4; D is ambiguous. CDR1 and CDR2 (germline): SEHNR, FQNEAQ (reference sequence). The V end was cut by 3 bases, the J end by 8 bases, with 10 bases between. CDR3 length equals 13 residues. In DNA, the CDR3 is TGTGCCAGCAGCTTCCCACAACCGGAAAAACTGTTTTTT. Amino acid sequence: CASSFPQPEKLFF.

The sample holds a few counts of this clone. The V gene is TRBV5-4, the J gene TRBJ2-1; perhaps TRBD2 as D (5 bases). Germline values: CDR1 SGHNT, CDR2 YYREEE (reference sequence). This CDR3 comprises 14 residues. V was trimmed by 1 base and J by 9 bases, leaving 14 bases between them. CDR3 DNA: TGTGCCAGCAGCTTGCCCAGAGGGCAAGGTGAGCAGTTCTTC. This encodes CASSLPRGQGEQFF.

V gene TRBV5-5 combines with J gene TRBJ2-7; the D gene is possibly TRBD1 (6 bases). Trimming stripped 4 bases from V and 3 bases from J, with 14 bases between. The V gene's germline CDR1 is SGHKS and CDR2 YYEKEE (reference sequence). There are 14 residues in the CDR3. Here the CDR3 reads CASSADRTRYEQYF. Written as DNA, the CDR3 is TGTGCCAGCAGCGCAGACAGGACGCGCTACGAGCAGTACTTC.

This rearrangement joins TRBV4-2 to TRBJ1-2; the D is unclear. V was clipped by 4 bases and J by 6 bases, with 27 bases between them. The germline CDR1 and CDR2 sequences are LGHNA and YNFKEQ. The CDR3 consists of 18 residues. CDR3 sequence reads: CASSPFSNLRGRSDGYTF. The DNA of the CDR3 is TGTGCCAGCAGCCCTTTCTCGAACTTAAGAGGGAGGTCGGATGGCTACACCTTC.

CDR3 region: CASSPDSSSYNEQFF. The CDR3 coding sequence is TGTGCCAGCAGTCCCGACTCGTCCTCCTACAATGAGCAGTTCTTC. The chain couples TRBV27 to TRBJ2-1; no clear D. V was shortened by 5 bases and J by 0 bases, with 11 bases between the two germline ends. The CDR3 length is 15 residues. CDR1 and CDR2 from the germline V gene are MNHEY and SMNVEV (reference sequence).

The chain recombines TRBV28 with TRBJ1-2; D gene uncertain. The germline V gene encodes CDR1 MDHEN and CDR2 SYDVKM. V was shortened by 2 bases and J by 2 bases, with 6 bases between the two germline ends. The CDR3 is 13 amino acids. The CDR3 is CASSLTGNYGYTF. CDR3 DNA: TGTGCCAGCAGTTTAACGGGGAACTATGGCTACACCTTC.

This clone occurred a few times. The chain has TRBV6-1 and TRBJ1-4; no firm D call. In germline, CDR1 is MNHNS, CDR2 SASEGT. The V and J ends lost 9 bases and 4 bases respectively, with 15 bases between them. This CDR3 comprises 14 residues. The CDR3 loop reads CASKIGQNNEKLFF. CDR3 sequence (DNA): TGTGCCAGTAAGATTGGGCAGAATAATGAAAAACTGTTTTTT.

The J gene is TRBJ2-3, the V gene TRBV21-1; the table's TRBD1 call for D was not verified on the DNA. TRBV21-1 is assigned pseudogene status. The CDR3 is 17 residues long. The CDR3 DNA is TGTGCCAGCAGCAAAGATAGGTACAGGACCCCGAGCGATACGCAGTATTTT. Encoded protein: CASSKDRYRTPSDTQYF.

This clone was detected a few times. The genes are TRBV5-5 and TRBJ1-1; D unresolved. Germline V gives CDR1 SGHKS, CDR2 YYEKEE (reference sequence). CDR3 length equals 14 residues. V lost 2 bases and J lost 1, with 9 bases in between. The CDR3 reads CASSFWAGNTEAFF. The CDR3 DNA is TGTGCCAGCAGCTTTTGGGCTGGGAACACTGAAGCTTTCTTT.

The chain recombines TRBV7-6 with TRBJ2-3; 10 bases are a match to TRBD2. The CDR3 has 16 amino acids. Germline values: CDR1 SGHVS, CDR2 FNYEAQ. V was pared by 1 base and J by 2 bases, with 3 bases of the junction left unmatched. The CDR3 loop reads CASSLEAGGTTDTQYF. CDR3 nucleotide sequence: TGTGCCAGCAGCTTAGAAGCGGGAGGGACCACAGATACGCAGTATTTT.

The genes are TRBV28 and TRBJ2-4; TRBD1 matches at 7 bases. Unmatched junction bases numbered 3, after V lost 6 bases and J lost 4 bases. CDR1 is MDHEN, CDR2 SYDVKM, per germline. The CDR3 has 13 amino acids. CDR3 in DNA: TGTGCCAGCAGCAAGACAGGGAAAAACATTCAGTACTTC. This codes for CASSKTGKNIQYF.

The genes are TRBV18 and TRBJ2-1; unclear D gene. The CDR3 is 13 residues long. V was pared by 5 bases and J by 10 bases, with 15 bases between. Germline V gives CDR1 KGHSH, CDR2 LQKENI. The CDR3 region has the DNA TGTGCCAGCTCAGCAGACGGGTTGAACGAGCAGTTCTTC. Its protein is CASSADGLNEQFF.

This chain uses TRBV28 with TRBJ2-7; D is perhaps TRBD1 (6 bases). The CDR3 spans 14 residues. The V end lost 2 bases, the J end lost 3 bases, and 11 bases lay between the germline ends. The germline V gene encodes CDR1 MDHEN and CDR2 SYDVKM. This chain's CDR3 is CASSLVGAIYEQYF. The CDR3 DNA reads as TGTGCCAGCAGTTTAGTGGGGGCGATCTACGAGCAGTACTTC.

Here the CDR3 reads CASSRSGLRADTQYF. Written as DNA, the CDR3 is TGTGCCAGTTCCAGGTCCGGACTACGGGCAGATACGCAGTATTTT. The chain couples TRBV6-5 to TRBJ2-3; a weak D match, TRBD2 (6 bases). Germline V CDR1 and CDR2: MNHEY, SVGAGI. The V end was cut by 9 bases, the J end by 4 bases, with 20 bases between. This CDR3 region has 15 residues.

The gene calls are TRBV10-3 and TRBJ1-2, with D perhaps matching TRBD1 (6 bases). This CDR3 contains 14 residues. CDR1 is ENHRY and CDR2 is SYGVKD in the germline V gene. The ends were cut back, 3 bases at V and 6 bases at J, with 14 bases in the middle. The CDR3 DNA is TGTGCCATCAGTGACAAGGGGGATTGGGATGGCTACACCTTC. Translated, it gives CAISDKGDWDGYTF.

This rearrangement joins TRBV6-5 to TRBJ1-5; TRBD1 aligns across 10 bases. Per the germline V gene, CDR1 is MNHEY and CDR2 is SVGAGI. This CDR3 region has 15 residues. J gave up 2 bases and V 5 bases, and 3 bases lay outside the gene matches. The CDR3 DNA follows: TGTGCCAGCAGTACCGGGACAGGGGGCAATCAGCCCCAGCATTTT. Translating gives CASSTGTGGNQPQHF.

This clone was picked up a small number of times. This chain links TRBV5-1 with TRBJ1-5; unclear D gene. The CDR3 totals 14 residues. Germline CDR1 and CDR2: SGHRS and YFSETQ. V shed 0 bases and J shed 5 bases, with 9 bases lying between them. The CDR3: CASSLGSGDQPQHF. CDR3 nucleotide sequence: TGCGCCAGCAGCTTGGGTTCCGGAGATCAGCCCCAGCATTTT.

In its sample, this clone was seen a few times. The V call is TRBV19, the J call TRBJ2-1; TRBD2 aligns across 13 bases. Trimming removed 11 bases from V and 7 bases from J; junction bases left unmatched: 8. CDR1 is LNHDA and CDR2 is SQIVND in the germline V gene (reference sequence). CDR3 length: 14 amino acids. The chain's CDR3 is CACRTSGRTNEQFF. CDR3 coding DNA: TGTGCCTGCAGGACTAGCGGGAGAACAAATGAGCAGTTCTTC.

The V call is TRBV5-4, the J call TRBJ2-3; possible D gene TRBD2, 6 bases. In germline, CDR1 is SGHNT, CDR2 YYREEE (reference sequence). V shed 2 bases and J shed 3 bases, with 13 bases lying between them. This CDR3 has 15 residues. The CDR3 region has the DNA TGTGCCAGCAGCTTTCTAGCAGGGAGGACAGATACGCAGTATTTT. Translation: CASSFLAGRTDTQYF.

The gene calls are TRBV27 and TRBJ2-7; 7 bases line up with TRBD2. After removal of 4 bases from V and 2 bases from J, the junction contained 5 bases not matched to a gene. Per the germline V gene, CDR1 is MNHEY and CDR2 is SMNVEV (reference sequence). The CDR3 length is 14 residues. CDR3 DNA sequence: TGTGCCAGCAGTTCCGGCCTAGCGGCCTACGAGCAGTACTTC. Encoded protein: CASSSGLAAYEQYF.

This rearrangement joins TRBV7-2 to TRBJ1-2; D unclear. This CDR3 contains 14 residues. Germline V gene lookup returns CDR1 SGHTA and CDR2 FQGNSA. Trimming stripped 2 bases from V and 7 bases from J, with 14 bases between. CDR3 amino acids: CASSLNGGLTGYTF. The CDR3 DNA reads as TGTGCCAGCAGCTTAAACGGTGGGCTTACTGGCTACACCTTC.